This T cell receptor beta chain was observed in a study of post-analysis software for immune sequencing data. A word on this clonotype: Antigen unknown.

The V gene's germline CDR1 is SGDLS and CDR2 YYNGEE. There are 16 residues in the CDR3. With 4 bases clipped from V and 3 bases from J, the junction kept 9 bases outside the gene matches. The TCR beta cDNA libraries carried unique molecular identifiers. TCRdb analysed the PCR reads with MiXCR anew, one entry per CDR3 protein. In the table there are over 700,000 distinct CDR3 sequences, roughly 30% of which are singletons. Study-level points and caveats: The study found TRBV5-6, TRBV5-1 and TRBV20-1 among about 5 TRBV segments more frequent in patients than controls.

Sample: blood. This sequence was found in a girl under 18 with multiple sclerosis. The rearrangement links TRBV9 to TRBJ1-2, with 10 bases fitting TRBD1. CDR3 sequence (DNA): TGTGCCAGCAGCCCCCGTGACAGGGGGCGCGACTATGGCTACACCTTC. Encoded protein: CASSPRDRGRDYGYTF.